This T cell receptor beta chain was sequenced for a study of blood T cell repertoires in COVID-19. Study as a whole: From the United States, Italy and Spain came samples of acute and convalescent COVID-19.

This clone was counted a single time. Germline CDR1 reads SGHNT; CDR2 reads YYREEE (reference sequence). V was clipped by 4 bases and J by 7 bases; unmatched bases: 15. This CDR3 comprises 16 residues. In the original workflow: Using reference gene primer amplification, nucleated cell counts were estimated. The assay was immunoSEQ multiplex PCR, and TCRdb's table has in-frame clones only and misses some. V, J and clone size are those of that table, while D and trimming were read from the DNA. The top ten hold roughly 6% of the sample, which has just under 65,000 clones, 65% to 85% seen once. This clonotype was obtained from a human donor in a cohort sampled during active COVID-19. The chain couples TRBV5-4 to TRBJ1-1, with TRBD1 identical over 8 bases. The sample taken for sequencing was peripheral blood. This chain's CDR3 is CASSMITGTGAFEAFF. The CDR3 DNA reads TGTGCCAGCAGCATGATTACCGGGACAGGTGCCTTTGAAGCTTTCTTT.